This T cell receptor (beta chain) comes out of a study of PD-L1 blockade in urothelial cancer. Study at large: Median blood clonality was roughly 0.088, with around 83,000 unique TCRs.

Synthetic TCR analog templates were spiked into all PCRs individually. TCRdb's table, derived via immunoSEQ multiplex PCR, lists solely in-frame clones and lacks some. Here the sample spans 130,000 or so clones, around 85% being singletons. The V gene's germline CDR1 is SGHRS and CDR2 YFSETQ. V lost 2 bases and J 1 base, leaving 9 bases between the germline ends. The CDR3 runs to 14 residues. Time point of the sample: pretreatment peripheral blood. The diagnosis in patients was locally advanced or metastatic urothelial carcinoma. V and J are TRBV5-1 and TRBJ2-5; the D gene is possibly TRBD1 (6 bases). Sequencing used PBMCs, obtained around atezolizumab (anti-PD-L1) treatment. The receptor was isolated from a man aged 45 to 65 with urothelial cancer. CDR3 region: CASSFQGSQETQYF. The CDR3 nucleotides are TGCGCCAGCAGCTTCCAGGGGTCCCAAGAGACCCAGTACTTC.